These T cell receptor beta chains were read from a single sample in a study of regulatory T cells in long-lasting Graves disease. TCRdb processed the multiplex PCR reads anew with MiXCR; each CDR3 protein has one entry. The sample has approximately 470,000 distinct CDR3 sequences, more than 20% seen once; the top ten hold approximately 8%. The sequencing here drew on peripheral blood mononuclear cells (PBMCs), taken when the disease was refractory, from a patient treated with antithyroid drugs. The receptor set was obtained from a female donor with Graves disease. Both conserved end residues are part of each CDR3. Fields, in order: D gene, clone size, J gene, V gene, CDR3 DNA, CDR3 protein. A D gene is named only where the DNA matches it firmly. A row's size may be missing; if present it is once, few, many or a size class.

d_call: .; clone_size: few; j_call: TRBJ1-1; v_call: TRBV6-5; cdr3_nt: TGTGCCAGCAGTTACTCGGGTGGGGCGGTTGTAACTGAAGCTTTCTTT; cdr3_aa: CASSYSGGAVVTEAFF
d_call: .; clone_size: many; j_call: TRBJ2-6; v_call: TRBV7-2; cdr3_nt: TGTGCCAGCAGCTTAACGTTTGCAGGGGCAAGGGCCAACGTCCTGACTTTC; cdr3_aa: CASSLTFAGARANVLTF
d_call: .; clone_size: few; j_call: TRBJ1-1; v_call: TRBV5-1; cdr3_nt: TGCGCCAGCAGCTTGACAGCCACGTGGAGCACTGAAGCTTTCTTT; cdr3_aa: CASSLTATWSTEAFF
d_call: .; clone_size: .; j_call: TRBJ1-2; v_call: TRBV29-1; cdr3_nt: TGCAGCGTTGAGAGCCTCTATGGCTACACCTTC; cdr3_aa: CSVESLYGYTF
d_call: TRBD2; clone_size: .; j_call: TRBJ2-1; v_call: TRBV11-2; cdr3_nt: TGTGCCAGCAGCCCGAGCGGGAGGAGCTCCTACAATGAGCAGTTCTTC; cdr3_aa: CASSPSGRSSYNEQFF
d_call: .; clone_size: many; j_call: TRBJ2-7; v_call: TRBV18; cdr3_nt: TGTGCCAGCTCACCGGGTGGTCTAGGGGAGCAGTACTTC; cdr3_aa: CASSPGGLGEQYF
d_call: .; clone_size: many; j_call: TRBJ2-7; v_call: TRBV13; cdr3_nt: TGTGCCAGCAGCTTAGGCTTCAGGGGACGTTACGAGCAGTACTTC; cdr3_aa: CASSLGFRGRYEQYF
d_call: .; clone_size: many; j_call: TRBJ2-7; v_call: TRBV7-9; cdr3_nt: TGTGCCAGCAGCTTTCCCCCGGGGCAGGGAAGGTCCTACGAGCAGTACTTC; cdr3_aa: CASSFPPGQGRSYEQYF
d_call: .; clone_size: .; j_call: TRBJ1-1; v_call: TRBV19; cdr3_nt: TGTGCCAGTAGTATGAGCCCCGGTCGGGTGCCTGAAGCTTTCTTT; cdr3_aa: CASSMSPGRVPEAFF
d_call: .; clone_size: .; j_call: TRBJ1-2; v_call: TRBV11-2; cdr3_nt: TGTGTCAGCAGCCGTTTCCGGGGCTCTCTGATGGATGGCTACACCTTC; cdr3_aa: CVSSRFRGSLMDGYTF
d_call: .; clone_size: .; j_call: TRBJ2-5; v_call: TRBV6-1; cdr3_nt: TGTGCCAGCGGAGGGTCAGAGACCCAGTACTTC; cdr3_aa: CASGGSETQYF
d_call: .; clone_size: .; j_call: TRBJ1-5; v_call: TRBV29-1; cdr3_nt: TGCAGCGTTGGCGGGGGTAGCAATCAGCCCCAGCATTTT; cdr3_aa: CSVGGGSNQPQHF
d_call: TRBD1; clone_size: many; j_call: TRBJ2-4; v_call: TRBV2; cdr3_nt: TGTGCCAGCAGTGCCTCGGCAGGGACAGCGAAAAACATTCAGTACTTC; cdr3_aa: CASSASAGTAKNIQYF
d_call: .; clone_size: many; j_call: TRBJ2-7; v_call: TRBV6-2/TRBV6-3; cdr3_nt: TGTGCCAGCAGTTACGCGAAGGGGGTCCGGTACGAGCAGTACTTC; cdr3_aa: CASSYAKGVRYEQYF
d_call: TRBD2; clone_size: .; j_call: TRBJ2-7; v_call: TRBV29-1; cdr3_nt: TGCAGCGTTGAGGGGACTAGCGGATCCTACGAGCAGTACTTC; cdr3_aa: CSVEGTSGSYEQYF
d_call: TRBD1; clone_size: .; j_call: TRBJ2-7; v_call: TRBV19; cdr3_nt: TGTGCCAGTAGTACAGTAACAGGGGGGAACGAGCAGTACTTC; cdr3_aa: CASSTVTGGNEQYF
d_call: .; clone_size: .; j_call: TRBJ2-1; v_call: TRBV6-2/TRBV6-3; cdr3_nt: TGTGCCAGCAGTTATATGGCGGCATCCTACAATGAGCAGTTCTTC; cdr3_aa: CASSYMAASYNEQFF
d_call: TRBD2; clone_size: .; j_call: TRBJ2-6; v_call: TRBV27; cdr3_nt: TGTGCCAGCCCTTGTAGGACTAGCGGGAGTCAACGTGGGGCCAACGTCCTGACTTTC; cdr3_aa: CASPCRTSGSQRGANVLTF
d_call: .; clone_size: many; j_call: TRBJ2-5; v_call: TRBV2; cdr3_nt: TGTGCCAGCAGTGGGGGGACCCAGTACTTC; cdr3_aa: CASSGGTQYF
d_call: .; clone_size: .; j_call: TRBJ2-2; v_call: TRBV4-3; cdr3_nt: TGCGCCAGCAGCCATCCCCGACTAGCCGGGGAGCTGTTTTTT; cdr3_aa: CASSHPRLAGELFF
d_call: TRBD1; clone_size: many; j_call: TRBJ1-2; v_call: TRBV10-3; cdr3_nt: TGTGCCATCAGTTGGACAGGGGGCGCCGACTATGGCTACACCTTC; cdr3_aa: CAISWTGGADYGYTF
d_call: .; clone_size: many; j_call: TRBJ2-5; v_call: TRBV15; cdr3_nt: TGTGCCACCAGCAGAGTAGCGGCTCAAGAGACCCAGTACTTC; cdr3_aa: CATSRVAAQETQYF
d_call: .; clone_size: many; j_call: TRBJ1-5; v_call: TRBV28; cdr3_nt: TGTGCCAGCAGTTTCTTTGGGCAGGGTGGCCAGCCCCAGCATTTT; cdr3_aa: CASSFFGQGGQPQHF
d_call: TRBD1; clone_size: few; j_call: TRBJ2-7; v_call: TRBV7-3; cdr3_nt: TGTGCCAGCAGCCGAGGCGGACAGGGGGCGGGAGAGCAGTACTTC; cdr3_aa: CASSRGGQGAGEQYF
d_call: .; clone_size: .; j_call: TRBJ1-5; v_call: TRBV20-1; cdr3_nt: TGCAATGCTAGTGACGGGATCTATAGCAATCAGCCCCAGCATTTT; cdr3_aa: CNASDGIYSNQPQHF
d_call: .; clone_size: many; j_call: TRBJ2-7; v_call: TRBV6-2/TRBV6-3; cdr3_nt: TGTGCCAGCAGTTCCCCGAGGGGGATGGGGGAGCAGTACTTC; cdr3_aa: CASSSPRGMGEQYF
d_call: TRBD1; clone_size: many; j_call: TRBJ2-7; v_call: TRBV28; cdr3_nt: TGTGCCAGCAGTTCGTCGCGCAGACAGGGGAACGAGCAGTACTTC; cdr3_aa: CASSSSRRQGNEQYF
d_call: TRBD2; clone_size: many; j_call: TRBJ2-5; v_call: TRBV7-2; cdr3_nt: TGTGCCAGCAGCTTAAGGCTAGCGGGGGGGACCCAGTACTTC; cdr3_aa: CASSLRLAGGTQYF
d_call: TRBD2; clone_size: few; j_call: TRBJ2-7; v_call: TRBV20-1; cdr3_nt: TGCAGTGCTAGAGGCTGGACTAGCGGGAGTGGGGACTACGAGCAGTACTTC; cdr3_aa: CSARGWTSGSGDYEQYF
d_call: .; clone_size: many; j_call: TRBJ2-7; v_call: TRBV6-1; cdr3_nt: TGTGCCAGCACACAAAGTCCGATAAGCTCCTACGAGCAGTACTTC; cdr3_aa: CASTQSPISSYEQYF
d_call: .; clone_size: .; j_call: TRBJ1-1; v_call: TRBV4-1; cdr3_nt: TGCGCCAGCAGCCCGGGACTCTGGGAGAACACTGAAGCTTTCTTT; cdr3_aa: CASSPGLWENTEAFF
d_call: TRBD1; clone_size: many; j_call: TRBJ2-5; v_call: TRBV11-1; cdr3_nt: TGTGCCAGCAGCCGAAGGGACAGGGGGTCGGAAGAGACCCAGTACTTC; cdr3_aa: CASSRRDRGSEETQYF
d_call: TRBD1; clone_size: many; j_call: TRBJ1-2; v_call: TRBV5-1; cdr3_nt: TGCGCCAGCAGCTCGGGACAGGGGGATGGCTACACCTTC; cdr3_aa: CASSSGQGDGYTF
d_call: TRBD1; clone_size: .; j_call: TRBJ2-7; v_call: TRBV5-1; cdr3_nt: TGCGCCAGCAGCCCCCTAGGGGGACAGGGGTACGAGCAGTACTTC; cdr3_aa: CASSPLGGQGYEQYF
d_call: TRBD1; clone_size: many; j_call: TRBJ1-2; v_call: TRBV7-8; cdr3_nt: TGTGCCAGCAATCTAGAGCGGTTCCCCGGAGACAGGGCTTTAGACGGCTACACCTTC; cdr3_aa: CASNLERFPGDRALDGYTF
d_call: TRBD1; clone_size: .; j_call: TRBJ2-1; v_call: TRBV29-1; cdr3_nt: TGCAGCGCGGCCGGGACAGGGGGAATGAATGAGCAGTTCTTC; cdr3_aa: CSAAGTGGMNEQFF
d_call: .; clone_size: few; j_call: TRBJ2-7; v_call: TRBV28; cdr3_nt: TGTGCCAGCAGTCCCCCCGCTTTAATGTCCGAGCAGTACTTC; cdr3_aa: CASSPPALMSEQYF